The T cell receptor (beta chain) under discussion was sequenced for a study of blood T cell repertoires in COVID-19. The V gene end was trimmed by 5 bases and the J gene end by 4 bases; junction bases not matched to a gene: 9. This CDR3 spans 15 amino acids. From germline, CDR1 is LNHDA and CDR2 SQIVND (reference sequence). The table came from immunoSEQ multiplex PCR; TCRdb's copy has only in-frame clones and leaves some out. The sample shows tens of thousands of clones, around nine tenths of them seen only once. Sequences were obtained from peripheral blood. The TCR originated in a human donor in a cohort sampled during active COVID-19. The chain joins TRBV19 to TRBJ2-5; 8 bases match TRBD1. As DNA, the CDR3 is TGTGCCAGTAGTCCCGACGGACAGGGACGAGAGACCCAGTACTTC. Translated, it gives CASSPDGQGRETQYF.